This is a list of T cell receptor beta chains from one sample in a study of T-cell reconstitution after alpha-beta-depleted transplantation in children. Each CDR3 protein is one row after TCRdb ran MiXCR on the PCR reads. Counted here are about 980,000 distinct CDR3 sequences, 25% to 35% occurring once; the ten biggest clones make up under 30%. Material: PBMCs, mostly from graft donor cells, obtained 360 days after TCRalphabeta/CD19-depleted stem cell transplant. The receptors shown here come from a boy less than two years old who had a stem cell transplant for SCID, so the T cells may come from the graft donor. Each CDR3 is given with its conserved first and last residue. The order of the fields is clone size, D gene, J gene, V gene, CDR3 protein, CDR3 DNA. The D gene is left open where the match is weak. Size values are once, few and many counts, or a class for expanded clones, and some rows have none.

many	NA	TRBJ2-7	TRBV12-3/TRBV12-4	CASSFRRSSYEQYF	TGTGCCAGCAGTTTTCGTAGGAGCTCCTACGAGCAGTACTTC
few	NA	TRBJ2-7	TRBV5-8	CASSLGRPIYEQYF	TGTGCCAGCAGCTTGGGACGGCCGATCTACGAGCAGTACTTC
NA	NA	TRBJ2-7	TRBV12-3/TRBV12-4	CASSFTSWGYEQYF	TGTGCCAGCAGTTTCACCTCATGGGGCTACGAGCAGTACTTC
once	TRBD2	TRBJ2-1	TRBV4-2	CASSQDPGPASGYNEQFF	TGTGCCAGCAGCCAAGACCCAGGGCCGGCTAGCGGATACAATGAGCAGTTCTTC
NA	TRBD2	TRBJ2-3	TRBV20-1	CSASYGTLAGADTQYF	TGCAGTGCTAGTTACGGAACCCTAGCGGGGGCAGATACGCAGTATTTT
NA	NA	TRBJ2-5	TRBV18	CASSLAGSAETQYF	TGTGCCAGCTCACTTGCGGGATCGGCGGAGACCCAGTACTTC
few	TRBD1	TRBJ2-3	TRBV24-1	CATSGGGQDLTDTQYF	TGTGCCACCAGCGGAGGGGGACAGGACCTCACAGATACGCAGTATTTT
NA	NA	TRBJ2-3	TRBV29-1	CSVDWGRVSLDTQYF	TGCAGCGTTGACTGGGGCAGGGTCTCTTTAGATACGCAGTATTTT
NA	NA	TRBJ2-3	TRBV10-3	CAISESVDTQYF	TGTGCCATCAGTGAGTCAGTGGATACGCAGTATTTT
NA	TRBD2	TRBJ2-1	TRBV5-1	CASSKTSGVSSYNEQFF	TGCGCCAGCTCAAAGACTAGCGGGGTAAGCTCCTACAATGAGCAGTTCTTC
few	NA	TRBJ1-6	TRBV12-3/TRBV12-4	CASSLGPANSPLHF	TGTGCCAGCAGCTTGGGACCGGCGAATTCACCCCTCCACTTT
NA	NA	TRBJ2-5	TRBV6-2/TRBV6-3	CASRLYGMAETKLYQETQYF	TGTGCCAGCCGACTCTACGGGATGGCAGAGACAAAACTGTACCAAGAGACCCAGTACTTC
few	TRBD2	TRBJ2-7	TRBV27	CASSLRFGTIEQYF	TGTGCCAGCAGTTTACGTTTCGGGACTATCGAGCAGTACTTC
NA	NA	TRBJ1-4	TRBV12-3/TRBV12-4	CASSFRAYEKLFF	TGTGCCAGCAGTTTTCGGGCTTATGAAAAACTGTTTTTT
NA	TRBD2	TRBJ2-5	TRBV18	CASSRAGTSGSGETQYF	TGTGCCAGCTCAAGAGCTGGGACTAGCGGTTCTGGGGAGACCCAGTACTTC
NA	NA	TRBJ1-5	TRBV20-1	CSARLITGFQPQHF	TGCAGTGCTCGGTTAATCACAGGATTTCAGCCCCAGCATTTT
few	NA	TRBJ1-6	TRBV7-8	CASSLDRRPLHF	TGTGCCAGCAGCCTGGATAGGCGGCCCCTCCACTTT
NA	NA	TRBJ2-1	TRBV29-1	CSALETSRDEQFF	TGCAGCGCCCTTGAAACTAGTAGGGATGAGCAGTTCTTC
NA	NA	TRBJ1-1	TRBV20-1	CSARRKGHTEAFF	TGCAGTGCTAGGAGGAAGGGGCACACTGAAGCTTTCTTT
NA	NA	TRBJ2-3	TRBV4-1	CASSQAGQPKSTDTQYF	TGCGCCAGCAGCCAAGCGGGACAACCAAAGAGCACAGATACGCAGTATTTT
NA	TRBD2	TRBJ2-7	TRBV5-1	CASSLSGRLIHEQYF	TGCGCCAGCAGCCTTAGCGGGAGGTTGATCCACGAGCAGTACTTC
few	NA	TRBJ2-7	TRBV7-2	CASSVDRSLEQYF	TGTGCCAGCAGCGTAGACAGGTCTTTAGAGCAGTACTTC
NA	NA	TRBJ2-5	TRBV15	CATVGVRQETQYF	TGTGCCACCGTGGGGGTTAGACAGGAGACCCAGTACTTC
few	NA	TRBJ1-1	TRBV7-2	CASRPRQVRTEAFF	TGTGCCAGCAGGCCCCGACAGGTTCGGACTGAAGCTTTCTTT
few	TRBD2	TRBJ2-7	TRBV5-1	CASSHRGEPYEQYF	TGCGCCAGCAGCCACCGGGGGGAACCTTACGAGCAGTACTTC
few	NA	TRBJ2-1	TRBV7-2	CASRPVRASTVDEQFF	TGTGCCAGCAGACCCGTCAGGGCTAGTACGGTCGATGAGCAGTTCTTC
NA	NA	TRBJ2-5	TRBV10-3	CAISEGHRKETQYF	TGTGCCATCAGTGAGGGCCACCGTAAAGAGACCCAGTACTTC
NA	TRBD1	TRBJ1-5	TRBV9	CASSQGAFSNQPQHF	TGTGCCAGCTCCCAGGGGGCATTTAGCAATCAGCCCCAGCATTTT
few	TRBD2	TRBJ2-1	TRBV7-9	CASSSMTSGSYNEQFF	TGTGCCAGCAGTTCAATGACTAGCGGCTCCTACAATGAGCAGTTCTTC
NA	NA	TRBJ1-1	TRBV4-3	CASSYTGKGGTEAFF	TGCGCCAGCAGTTACACAGGGAAAGGGGGCACTGAAGCTTTCTTT
NA	NA	TRBJ1-3	TRBV7-8	CASSLAGSRGRSGNTIYF	TGTGCCAGCAGCTTAGCGGGTTCTAGGGGCCGCTCTGGAAACACCATATATTTT
NA	NA	TRBJ2-7	TRBV9	CASSPGVLTSYEQYF	TGTGCCAGCAGCCCCGGCGTCCTTACCTCCTACGAGCAGTACTTC
many	TRBD1	TRBJ2-1	TRBV9	CASSPQGATNYNEQFF	TGTGCCAGCAGCCCTCAGGGGGCAACCAACTACAATGAGCAGTTCTTC
NA	NA	TRBJ2-3	TRBV12-3/TRBV12-4	CASSKGTDTQYF	TGTGCCAGCAGTAAAGGCACAGATACGCAGTATTTT
NA	NA	TRBJ2-1	TRBV24-1	CATSAVNEQFF	TGTGCCACCAGTGCTGTCAATGAGCAGTTCTTC
NA	NA	TRBJ1-1	TRBV28	CASRTGQLPEAFF	TGTGCCAGCAGAACCGGACAACTCCCTGAAGCTTTCTTT
NA	NA	TRBJ2-5	TRBV7-9	CASSQSAGQETQYF	TGTGCCAGCAGCCAAAGCGCAGGGCAAGAGACCCAGTACTTC
few	NA	TRBJ2-3	TRBV5-1	CASSPTMTGAYTDTQYF	TGCGCCAGCAGCCCGACGATGACGGGGGCTTACACAGATACGCAGTATTTT
NA	TRBD2	TRBJ2-4	TRBV5-5	CASSLAWVAGEINIQYF	TGTGCCAGCAGCTTGGCCTGGGTAGCGGGGGAGATAAACATTCAGTACTTC
NA	NA	TRBJ2-3	TRBV12-3/TRBV12-4	CASSSDLVFFADTQYF	TGTGCCAGCAGTTCAGACTTAGTTTTTTTCGCAGATACGCAGTATTTT